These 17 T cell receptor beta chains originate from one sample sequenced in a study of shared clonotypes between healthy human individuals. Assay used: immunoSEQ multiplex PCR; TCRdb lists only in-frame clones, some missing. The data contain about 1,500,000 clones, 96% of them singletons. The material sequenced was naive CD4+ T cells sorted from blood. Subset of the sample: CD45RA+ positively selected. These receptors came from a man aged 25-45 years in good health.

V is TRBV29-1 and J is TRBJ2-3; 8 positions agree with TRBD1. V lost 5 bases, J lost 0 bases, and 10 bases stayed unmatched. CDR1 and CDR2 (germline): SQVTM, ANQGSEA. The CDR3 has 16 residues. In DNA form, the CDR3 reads TGCAGCGTTTCTCGGACAGGGTCCTCTAGCACAGATACGCAGTATTTT. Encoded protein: CSVSRTGSSSTDTQYF.

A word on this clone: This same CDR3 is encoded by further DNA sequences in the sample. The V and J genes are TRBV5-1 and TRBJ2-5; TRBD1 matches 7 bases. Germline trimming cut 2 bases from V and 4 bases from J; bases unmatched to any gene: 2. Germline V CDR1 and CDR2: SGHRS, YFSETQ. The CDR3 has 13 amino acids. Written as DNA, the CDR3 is TGCGCCAGCAGCTTAACAGGGGCAGAGACCCAGTACTTC. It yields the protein CASSLTGAETQYF. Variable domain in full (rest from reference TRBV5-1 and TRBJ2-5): KAGVTQTPRYLIKTRGQQVTLSCSPISGHRSVSWYQQTPGQGLQFLFEYFSETQRNKGNFPGRFSGRQFSNSRSEMNVSTLELGDSALYLCASSLTGAETQYFGPGTRLLVL.

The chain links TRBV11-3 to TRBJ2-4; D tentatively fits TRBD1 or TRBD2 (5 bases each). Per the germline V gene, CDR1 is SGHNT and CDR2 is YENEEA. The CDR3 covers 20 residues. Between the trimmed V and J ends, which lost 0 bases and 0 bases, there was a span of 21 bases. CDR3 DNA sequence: TGTGCCAGCAGCTTAGAATGGGGGACCCAATACGGGGTAGCCAAAAACATTCAGTACTTC. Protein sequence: CASSLEWGTQYGVAKNIQYF.

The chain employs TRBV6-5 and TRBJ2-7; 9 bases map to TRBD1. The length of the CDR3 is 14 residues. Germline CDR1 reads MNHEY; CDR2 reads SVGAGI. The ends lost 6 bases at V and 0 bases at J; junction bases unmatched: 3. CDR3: CASRQGQGSYEQYF. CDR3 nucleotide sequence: TGTGCCAGCAGACAGGGACAGGGCTCCTACGAGCAGTACTTC.

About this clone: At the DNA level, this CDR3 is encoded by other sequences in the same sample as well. CDR3 sequence reads: CASSLLRGYNEQFF. For the CDR3, the DNA is TGTGCCAGCAGCTTACTTCGGGGCTACAATGAGCAGTTCTTC. The chain links TRBV7-9 to TRBJ2-1; tentatively, D is TRBD2 (5 bases). The CDR3 has 14 residues. The germline V and J ends were trimmed by 2 bases and 3 bases, with 8 bases remaining between them. Germline CDR1 is SEHNR and CDR2 is FQNEAQ (reference sequence).

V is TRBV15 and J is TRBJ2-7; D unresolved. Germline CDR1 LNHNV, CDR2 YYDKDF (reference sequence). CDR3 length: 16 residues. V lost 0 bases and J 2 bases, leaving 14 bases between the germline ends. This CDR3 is CATSRDPMGSTYEQYF. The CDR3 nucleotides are TGTGCCACCAGCAGAGACCCGATGGGCAGTACCTACGAGCAGTACTTC.

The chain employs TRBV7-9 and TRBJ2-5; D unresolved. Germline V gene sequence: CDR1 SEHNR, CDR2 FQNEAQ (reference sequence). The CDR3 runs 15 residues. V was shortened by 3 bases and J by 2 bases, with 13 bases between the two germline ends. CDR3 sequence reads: CASSFGAAAQETQYF. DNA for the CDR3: TGTGCCAGCAGCTTCGGAGCCGCCGCTCAAGAGACCCAGTACTTC.

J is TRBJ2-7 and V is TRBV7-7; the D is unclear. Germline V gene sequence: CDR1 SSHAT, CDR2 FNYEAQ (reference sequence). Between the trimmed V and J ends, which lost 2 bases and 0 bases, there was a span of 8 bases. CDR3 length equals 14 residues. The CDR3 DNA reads TGTGCCAGCAGCTTATCCCCTAGCTCCTACGAGCAGTACTTC. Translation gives CASSLSPSSYEQYF.

In DNA form, the CDR3 reads TGTGCCAGCAGCCGACTAGCGGGAGTGGATACGCAGTATTTT. Amino acids: CASSRLAGVDTQYF. The chain is built from TRBV7-9 and TRBJ2-3; 12 nucleotides agree with TRBD2. This CDR3 is 14 amino acids long. V shed 5 bases, J shed 6 bases, and the junction held 3 bases outside the gene matches. Germline-derived CDR1 and CDR2 are SEHNR and FQNEAQ (reference sequence).

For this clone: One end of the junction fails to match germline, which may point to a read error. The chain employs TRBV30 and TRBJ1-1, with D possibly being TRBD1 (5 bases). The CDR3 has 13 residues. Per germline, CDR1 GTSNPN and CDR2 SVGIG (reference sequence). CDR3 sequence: CAWSVSRATQAFF. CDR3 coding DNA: TGTGCCTGGAGTGTCTCCAGGGCCACTCAAGCTTTCTTT.

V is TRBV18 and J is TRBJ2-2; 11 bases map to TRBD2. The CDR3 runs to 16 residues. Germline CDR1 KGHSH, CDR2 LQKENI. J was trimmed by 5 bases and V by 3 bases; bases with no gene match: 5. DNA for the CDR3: TGTGCCAGCTCACCTATAGCGGGAGGGCCGACCGGGGAGCTGTTTTTT. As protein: CASSPIAGGPTGELFF.

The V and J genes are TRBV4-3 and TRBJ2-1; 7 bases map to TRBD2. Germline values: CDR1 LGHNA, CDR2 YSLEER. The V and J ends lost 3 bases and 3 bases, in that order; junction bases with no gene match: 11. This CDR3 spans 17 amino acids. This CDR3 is CASSQGRGRALYNEQFF. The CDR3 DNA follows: TGCGCCAGCAGCCAGGGTCGGGGGAGGGCCCTCTACAATGAGCAGTTCTTC.

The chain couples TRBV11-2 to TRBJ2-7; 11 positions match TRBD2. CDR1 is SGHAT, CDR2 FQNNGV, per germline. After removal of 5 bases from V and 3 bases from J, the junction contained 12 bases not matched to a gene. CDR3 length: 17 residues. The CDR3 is CASSLPGLAAKSYEQYF. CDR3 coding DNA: TGTGCCAGCAGCCTCCCGGGACTAGCGGCGAAGAGCTACGAGCAGTACTTC.

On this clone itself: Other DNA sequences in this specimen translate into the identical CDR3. The CDR3 protein is CASSYSGQFYGYTF. The CDR3, as DNA: TGTGCCAGCAGTTACTCCGGGCAGTTCTATGGCTACACCTTC. The V gene is TRBV6-5, the J gene TRBJ1-2; D gene ambiguous. Per germline, CDR1 MNHEY and CDR2 SVGAGI. The CDR3 runs 14 residues. V lost 0 bases and J 4 bases, leaving 9 bases between the germline ends.

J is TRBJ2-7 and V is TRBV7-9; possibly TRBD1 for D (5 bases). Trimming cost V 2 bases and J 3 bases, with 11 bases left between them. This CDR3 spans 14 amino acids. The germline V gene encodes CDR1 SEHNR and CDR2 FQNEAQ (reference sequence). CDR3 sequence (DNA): TGTGCCAGCAGCTTATCCTTACAGGTCTACGAGCAGTACTTC. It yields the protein CASSLSLQVYEQYF.

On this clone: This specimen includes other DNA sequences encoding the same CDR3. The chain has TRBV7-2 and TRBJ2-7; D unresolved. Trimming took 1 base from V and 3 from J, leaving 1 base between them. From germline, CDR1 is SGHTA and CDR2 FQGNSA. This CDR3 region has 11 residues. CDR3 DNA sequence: TGTGCCAGCAGCTTAGACTACGAGCAGTACTTC. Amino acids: CASSLDYEQYF.

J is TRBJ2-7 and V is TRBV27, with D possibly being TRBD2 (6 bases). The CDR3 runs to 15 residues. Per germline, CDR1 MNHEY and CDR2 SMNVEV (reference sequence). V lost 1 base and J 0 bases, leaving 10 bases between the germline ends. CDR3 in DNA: TGTGCCAGCAGTTTATGGGGGGAGTTCTCCTACGAGCAGTACTTC. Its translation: CASSLWGEFSYEQYF.